Below, one T cell receptor beta chain is given with its context. CDR1 is SGHRS and CDR2 is YFSETQ in the germline V gene. This CDR3 has 15 residues. V shed 1 base, J shed 6 bases, and the junction held 9 bases outside the gene matches. This sample is drawn from a study of T cell changes during pregnancy in multiple sclerosis. The table came from immunoSEQ multiplex PCR; TCRdb's copy has only in-frame clones and leaves some out. This table holds approximately 63,000 clones, roughly 89% found once. This sample comprised peripheral blood, obtained in the third trimester of pregnancy. This sequence was found in a female donor in good health, enrolled as a control in a pregnancy study. V gene TRBV5-1 combines with J gene TRBJ2-7; 8 bases map to TRBD2. CDR3 DNA: TGCGCCAGCAGCTTGAGGGAAGCGGGAGAGTCCGAGCAGTACTTC. As protein: CASSLREAGESEQYF.